This TCR beta chain came from a study of primary melanoma T cells and metastatic recurrence. Germline V gives CDR1 MNHGY, CDR2 SAAAGT. Trimming took off 5 bases at V and 8 bases at J, with 21 bases between the two ends. The CDR3 length is 16 residues. The protocol was immunoSEQ multiplex PCR, while the TCRdb copy is restricted to in-frame clones and leaves out a portion. The sample lists over a hundred clones; roughly nine tenths were seen once. Specimen: melanoma tumor tissue. The chain employs TRBV6-8 and TRBJ1-4; the D is unclear. This receptor was obtained from a human donor with melanoma. The CDR3 here is CASSENSAGFHEKLFF. As DNA, the CDR3 is TGTGCCAGCAGTGAGAATTCCGCGGGGTTCCACGAAAAACTGTTTTTT.